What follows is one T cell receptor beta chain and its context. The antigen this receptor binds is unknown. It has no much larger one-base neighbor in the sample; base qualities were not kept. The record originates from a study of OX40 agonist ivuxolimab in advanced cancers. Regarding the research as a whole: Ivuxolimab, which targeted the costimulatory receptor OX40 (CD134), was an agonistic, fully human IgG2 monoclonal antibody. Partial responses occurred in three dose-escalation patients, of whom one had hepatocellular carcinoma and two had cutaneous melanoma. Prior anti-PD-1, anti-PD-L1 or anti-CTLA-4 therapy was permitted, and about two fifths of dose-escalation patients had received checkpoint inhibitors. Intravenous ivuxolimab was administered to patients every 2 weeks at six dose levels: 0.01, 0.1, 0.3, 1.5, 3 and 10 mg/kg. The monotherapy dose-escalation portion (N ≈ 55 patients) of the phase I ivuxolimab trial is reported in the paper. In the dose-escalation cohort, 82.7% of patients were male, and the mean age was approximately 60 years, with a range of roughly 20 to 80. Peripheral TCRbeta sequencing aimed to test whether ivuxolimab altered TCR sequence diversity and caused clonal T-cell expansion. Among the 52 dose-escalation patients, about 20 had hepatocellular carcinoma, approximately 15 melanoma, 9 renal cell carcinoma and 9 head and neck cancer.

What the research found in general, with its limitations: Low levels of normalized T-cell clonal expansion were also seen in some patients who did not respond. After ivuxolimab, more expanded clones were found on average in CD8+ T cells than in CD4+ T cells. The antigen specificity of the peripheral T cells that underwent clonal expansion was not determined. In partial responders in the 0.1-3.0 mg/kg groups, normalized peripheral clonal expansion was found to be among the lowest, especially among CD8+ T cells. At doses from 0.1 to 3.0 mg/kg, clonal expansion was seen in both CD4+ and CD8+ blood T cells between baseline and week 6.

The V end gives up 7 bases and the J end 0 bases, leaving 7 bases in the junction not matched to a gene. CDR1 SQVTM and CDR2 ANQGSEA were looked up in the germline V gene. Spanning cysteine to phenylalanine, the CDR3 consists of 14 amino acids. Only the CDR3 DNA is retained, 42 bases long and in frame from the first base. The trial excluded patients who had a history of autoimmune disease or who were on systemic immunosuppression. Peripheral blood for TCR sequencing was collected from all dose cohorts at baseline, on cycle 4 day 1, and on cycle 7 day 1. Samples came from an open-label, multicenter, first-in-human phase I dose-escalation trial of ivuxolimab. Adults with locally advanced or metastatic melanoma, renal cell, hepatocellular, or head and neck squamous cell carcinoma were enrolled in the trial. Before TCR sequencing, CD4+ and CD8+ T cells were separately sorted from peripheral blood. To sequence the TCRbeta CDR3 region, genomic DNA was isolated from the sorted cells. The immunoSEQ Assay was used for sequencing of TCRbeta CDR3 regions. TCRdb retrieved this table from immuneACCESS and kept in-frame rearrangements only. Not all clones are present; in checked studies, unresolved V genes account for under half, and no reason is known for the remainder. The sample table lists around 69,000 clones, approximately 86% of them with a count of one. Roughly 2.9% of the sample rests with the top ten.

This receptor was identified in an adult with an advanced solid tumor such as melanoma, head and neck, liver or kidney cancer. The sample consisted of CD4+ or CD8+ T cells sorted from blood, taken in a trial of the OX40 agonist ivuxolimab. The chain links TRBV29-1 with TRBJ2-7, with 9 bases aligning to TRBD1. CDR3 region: CSAELGQGSYEQYF. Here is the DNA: TGCAGCGCCGAGCTGGGACAGGGCTCCTACGAGCAGTACTTC.